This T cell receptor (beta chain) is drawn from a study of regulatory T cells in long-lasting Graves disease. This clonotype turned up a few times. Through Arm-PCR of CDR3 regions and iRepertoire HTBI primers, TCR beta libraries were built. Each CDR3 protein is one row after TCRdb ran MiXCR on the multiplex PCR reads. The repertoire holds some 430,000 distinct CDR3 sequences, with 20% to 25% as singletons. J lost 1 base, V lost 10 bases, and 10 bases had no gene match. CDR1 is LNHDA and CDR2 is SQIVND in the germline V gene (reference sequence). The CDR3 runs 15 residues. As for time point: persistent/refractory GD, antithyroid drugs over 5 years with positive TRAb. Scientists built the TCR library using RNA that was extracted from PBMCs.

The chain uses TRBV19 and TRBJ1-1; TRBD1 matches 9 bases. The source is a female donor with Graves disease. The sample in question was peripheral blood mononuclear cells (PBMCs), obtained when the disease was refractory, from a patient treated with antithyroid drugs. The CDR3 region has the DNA TGTGCCACCTCGCTCACAGGGGGCGGGAACACTGAAGCTTTCTTT. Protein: CATSLTGGGNTEAFF.